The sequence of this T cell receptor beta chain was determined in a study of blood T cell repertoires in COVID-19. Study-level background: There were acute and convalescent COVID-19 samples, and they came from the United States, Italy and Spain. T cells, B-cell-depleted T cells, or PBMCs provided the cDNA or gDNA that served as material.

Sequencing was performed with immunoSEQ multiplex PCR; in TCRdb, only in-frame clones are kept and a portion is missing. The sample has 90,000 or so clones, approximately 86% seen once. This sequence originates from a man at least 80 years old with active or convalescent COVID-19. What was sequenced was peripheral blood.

CDR3 region: CASSLQHRNTEAFF. CDR3 coding DNA: TGTGCCAGCAGCTTGCAACACCGGAACACTGAAGCTTTCTTT. The rearrangement links TRBV11-2 to TRBJ1-1; D unclear. The ends were cut back, 3 bases at V and 1 base at J, with 9 bases in the middle. Germline CDR1 and CDR2: SGHAT and FQNNGV. This CDR3 contains 14 residues.